The 21 T cell receptor beta chains reported below all come from one sample, sequenced in a study of blood T cell repertoires in COVID-19. Libraries were prepared by immunoSEQ multiplex PCR; TCRdb keeps only in-frame clonotypes and omits some of them. The sample has about 70,000 clones; around four fifths are singletons. Sequencing was performed on peripheral blood. These receptor sequences come from a woman aged 55-69 years with acute or convalescent COVID-19.

The J gene is TRBJ2-2, the V gene TRBV13; D may be TRBD2 (5 bases). V was shortened by 4 bases and J by 0 bases, with 12 bases between the two germline ends. The CDR3 sequence is 16 residues long. Germline V lookup: CDR1 PRHDT, CDR2 FYEKMQ (reference sequence). The CDR3, as DNA: TGTGCCAGCAGCTCCCGGAGGTTCCCGAACACCGGGGAGCTGTTTTTT. Translation gives CASSSRRFPNTGELFF.

The chain is built from TRBV23-1 and TRBJ1-4; 7 bases fit TRBD1. TRBV23-1 is sorted into the ORF group, with uncertain function. The J segment lost 0 bases and the V segment lost 2 bases, leaving 21 bases of the junction unmatched. The CDR3 length is 22 residues. CDR3 bases: TGCGCCAGCAGTCAAACCGCCGAATTAACCGGGACAGACAGAGCAACTAATGAAAAACTGTTTTTT. The encoded protein is CASSQTAELTGTDRATNEKLFF.

The count of this clone is one. The chain carries TRBV29-1 and TRBJ2-7; D may be TRBD2 (7 bases). Germline V gene data show CDR1 as SQVTM and CDR2 as ANQGSEA. Trimming cost V 4 bases and J 1 base, with 14 bases left between them. This CDR3 comprises 14 residues. Here the CDR3 DNA reads TGCAGCGTTGCCTCGGGGGGCTCGTCCTACGAGCAGTACTTC. Its protein is CSVASGGSSYEQYF.

The CDR3 sequence: CASSDKVYSDSAYEQYF. CDR3 nucleotides: TGTGCCAGCAGTGATAAAGTTTATTCAGATTCTGCCTACGAGCAGTACTTC. The chain has TRBV6-4 and TRBJ2-7; the D is unclear. This CDR3 is 17 amino acids long. V lost 3 bases, J lost 2 bases, and 20 bases lay in between. Per the germline V gene, CDR1 is MRHNA and CDR2 is SNTAGT.

J is TRBJ1-5 and V is TRBV2; the D gene is possibly TRBD1 (6 bases). Germline CDR1 is SNHLY and CDR2 is FYNNEI. This CDR3 comprises 13 residues. The V end lost 6 bases, the J end lost 4 bases, and 10 bases lay between the germline ends. The CDR3 DNA sequence: TGTGCCAGCAGCGCTACAGGGAATCAGCCCCAGCATTTT. Translated, it gives CASSATGNQPQHF.

In this sample, this clone turned up once. The chain is built from TRBV28 and TRBJ1-1, with D perhaps TRBD1 (6 bases). The CDR3 is 14 residues long. The germline V gene has CDR1 MDHEN and CDR2 SYDVKM. Trimming shortened V by 5 bases and J by 1 base, and 11 bases separated the two germline ends. This chain's CDR3 is CASSHGQQNTEAFF. For the CDR3, the DNA is TGTGCCAGCAGTCACGGACAGCAGAACACTGAAGCTTTCTTT.

This rearrangement joins TRBV15 to TRBJ1-5, with 7 bases identical to TRBD1. Per the germline V gene, CDR1 is LNHNV and CDR2 is YYDKDF (reference sequence). V gave up 1 base and J gave up 5 bases; unmatched junction bases: 2. The CDR3 is made up of 14 amino acids. CDR3 sequence reads: CATSRGQGDQPQHF. The CDR3 DNA sequence: TGTGCCACCAGCAGAGGACAGGGCGATCAGCCCCAGCATTTT.

This clone came up a few times. The CDR3 loop reads CASSPRTGRQNSPLHF. As DNA, the CDR3 is TGTGCCAGCAGCCCTAGGACAGGGCGTCAGAATTCACCCCTCCACTTT. J is TRBJ1-6 and V is TRBV7-2, with TRBD1 identical over 8 bases. The CDR3 has 16 residues. Germline values: CDR1 SGHTA, CDR2 FQGNSA. With V trimmed by 5 bases and J by 7 bases, 10 bases remained unmatched.

This clone showed up just a few times. The CDR3 DNA reads as TGTGCCAGCTCACCACAGGAGGAGTACGAGCAGTACTTC. It specifies CASSPQEEYEQYF. This rearrangement joins TRBV18 to TRBJ2-7, with TRBD2 as a possible D gene (5 bases). CDR1 KGHSH and CDR2 LQKENI come from the germline V gene. This CDR3 has 13 amino acids. With 1 base removed from V and 4 bases from J, the gap between germline ends came to 8 bases.

The J gene is TRBJ1-1, the V gene TRBV27; TRBD1 is a possible D gene (6 bases). V gave up 2 bases and J gave up 1 base, with 8 bases separating them. Germline values: CDR1 MNHEY, CDR2 SMNVEV (reference sequence). CDR3 size: 14 residues. CDR3 coding DNA: TGTGCCAGCAGTTTACCGGGACAGAACACTGAAGCTTTCTTT. This translates into CASSLPGQNTEAFF.

J is TRBJ1-6 and V is TRBV5-4, with TRBD1 as a possible D gene (6 bases). Germline V gene data show CDR1 as SGHNT and CDR2 as YYREEE (reference sequence). Trimming stripped 0 bases from V and 1 base from J, with 8 bases between. The CDR3 spans 16 residues. For the CDR3, the DNA is TGTGCCAGCAGCTTGGAACAGGGATCCTATAATTCACCCCTCCACTTT. Translation: CASSLEQGSYNSPLHF. Using reference TRBV5-4 and TRBJ1-6 for the parts outside the CDR3, the full variable domain is ETGVTQSPTHLIKTRGQQVTLRCSSQSGHNTVSWYQQALGQGPQFIFQYYREEENGRGNFPPRFSGLQFPNYSSELNVNALELDDSALYLCASSLEQGSYNSPLHFGNGTRLTVT.

This chain joins TRBV6-5 and TRBJ1-2; D is undetermined. CDR1 is MNHEY, CDR2 SVGAGI, per germline. V was cut by 8 bases and J by 0 bases, with 13 bases left in between. The CDR3 covers 14 residues. The CDR3 spells CASRGQTTNYGYTF. In DNA form, the CDR3 reads TGTGCCAGCCGAGGGCAGACTACTAACTATGGCTACACCTTC.

V and J are TRBV5-5 and TRBJ2-1; D perhaps matches TRBD2 (6 bases). This CDR3 has 16 amino acids. V shed 4 bases and J shed 6 bases, with 20 bases lying between them. Germline V CDR1 and CDR2: SGHKS, YYEKEE (reference sequence). This CDR3 is CASSARGGELPNEQFF. CDR3 in DNA: TGTGCCAGCAGCGCGAGAGGAGGGGAACTCCCCAATGAGCAGTTCTTC.

The V gene is TRBV13, the J gene TRBJ2-6; TRBD1 matches 8 bases. Germline V gene lookup returns CDR1 PRHDT and CDR2 FYEKMQ (reference sequence). After removal of 5 bases from V and 4 bases from J, the junction contained 19 bases not matched to a gene. The CDR3 is 20 amino acids. The CDR3 spells CASSLNPGDRSIPGANVLTF. The CDR3 DNA reads TGTGCCAGCAGCCTAAACCCCGGGGACAGGAGCATCCCGGGGGCCAACGTCCTGACTTTC.

This clone was counted a few times. The gene calls are TRBV6-1 and TRBJ1-6, with D tentatively TRBD1 (6 bases). Per germline, CDR1 MNHNS and CDR2 SASEGT. The V end was cut by 0 bases, the J end by 10 bases, with 13 bases between. CDR3 length: 15 residues. The CDR3 loop is CASSEAEGQRSPLHF. CDR3 DNA: TGTGCCAGCAGTGAAGCTGAAGGACAGCGCTCACCCCTCCACTTT.

J is TRBJ2-7 and V is TRBV5-6; 12 nucleotides agree with TRBD2. The CDR3 sequence is 16 residues long. Germline V gene sequence: CDR1 SGHDT, CDR2 YYEEEE. V was clipped by 3 bases and J by 3 bases; unmatched bases: 7. The CDR3 sequence is CASSSRLAGVIYEQYF. The CDR3 DNA is TGTGCCAGCAGCTCCCGACTAGCGGGAGTTATCTACGAGCAGTACTTC.

A few counts support this clone. This sequence joins TRBV6-5 and TRBJ2-7; 7 positions match TRBD2. The CDR3 runs 15 residues. Germline V gives CDR1 MNHEY, CDR2 SVGAGI. The ends lost 8 bases at V and 2 bases at J; junction bases unmatched: 12. The CDR3 region is CASLRPAGLTYEQYF. The CDR3 nucleotides read TGTGCCAGCTTACGTCCAGCGGGACTTACCTACGAGCAGTACTTC.

The chain employs TRBV5-1 and TRBJ1-2, with 10 positions matching TRBD1. V lost 3 bases to trimming and J lost 6 bases; unmatched junction nucleotides: 5. Germline-derived CDR1 and CDR2 are SGHRS and YFSETQ. This CDR3 contains 14 residues. The CDR3 loop is CASSSGTGVDGYTF. DNA of the CDR3: TGCGCCAGCAGCTCGGGGACAGGGGTTGATGGCTACACCTTC.

The chain couples TRBV6-4 to TRBJ1-5; 10 nucleotides match TRBD1. J gave up 4 bases and V 7 bases, and 4 bases lay outside the gene matches. The CDR3 contains 14 residues. The germline V gene has CDR1 MRHNA and CDR2 SNTAGT. The CDR3 nucleotides are TGTGCCAGCACTAGGGACAGGGGAAATCAGCCCCAGCATTTT. As protein: CASTRDRGNQPQHF.

This clone has a handful of counts. The chain is built from TRBV5-1 and TRBJ2-2; D possibly corresponds to TRBD1 (5 bases). This CDR3 has 17 amino acids. Germline V CDR1 and CDR2: SGHRS, YFSETQ. Trimming took 7 bases from V and 5 from J, leaving 24 bases between them. CDR3 in DNA: TGCGCCAGCCGCAATTATGGGTGGGGCGGCGAAACCGGGGAGCTGTTTTTT. Protein sequence: CASRNYGWGGETGELFF.

The chain links TRBV5-4 to TRBJ2-5; D may be TRBD1 (6 bases). V shed 1 base and J shed 1 base, with 8 bases lying between them. From germline, CDR1 is SGHNT and CDR2 YYREEE (reference sequence). There are 14 residues in the CDR3. The CDR3 DNA reads as TGTGCCAGCAGCTTGAAGGACAGCCAAGAGACCCAGTACTTC. The encoded protein is CASSLKDSQETQYF.